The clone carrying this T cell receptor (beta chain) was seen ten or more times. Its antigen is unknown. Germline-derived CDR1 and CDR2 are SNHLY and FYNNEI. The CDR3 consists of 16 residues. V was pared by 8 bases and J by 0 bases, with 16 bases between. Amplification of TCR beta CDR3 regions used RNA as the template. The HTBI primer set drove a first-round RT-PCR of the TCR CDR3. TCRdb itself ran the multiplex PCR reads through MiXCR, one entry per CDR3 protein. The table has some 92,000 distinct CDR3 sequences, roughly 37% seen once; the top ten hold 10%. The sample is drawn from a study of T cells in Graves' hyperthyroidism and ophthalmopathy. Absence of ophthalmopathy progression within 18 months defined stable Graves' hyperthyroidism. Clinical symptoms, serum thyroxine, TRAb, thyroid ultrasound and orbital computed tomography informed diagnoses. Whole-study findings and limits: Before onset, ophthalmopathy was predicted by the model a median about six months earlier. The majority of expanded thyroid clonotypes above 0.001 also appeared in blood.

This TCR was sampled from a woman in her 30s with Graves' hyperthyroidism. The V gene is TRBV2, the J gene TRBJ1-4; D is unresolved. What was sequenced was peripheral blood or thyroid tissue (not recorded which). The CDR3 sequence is CASGRADTPTNEKLFF. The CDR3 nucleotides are TGTGCCAGCGGAAGGGCAGACACCCCAACTAATGAAAAACTGTTTTTT.